The present entry profiles one T cell receptor beta chain with its context. This clonotype is categorized as hyperexpanded (1% or more). Its antigen target is currently unknown. Base qualities are missing; no much larger clone stands one base away. This beta chain is a stray sequence in a library constructed for alpha chains; its clone size is not meaningful. The entry originates in a study of spatial heterogeneity in lung cancer (dated by TCRdb to between 2018 and 2020). In terms of the full investigation: More beta-chain than alpha-chain transcripts were consistently detected, likely reflecting higher beta-chain transcript abundance. Nonsynonymous mutation counts, determined by whole-exome sequencing of tumor tissue, were related to features of the TCR repertoire. TCR transcript counts in tumor regions correlated strongly with a T cell transcriptional module score from matched bulk RNA-seq. In the raw uncorrected reads, each unique combination of TCR and UMI appeared more than ten times on average. The study quantitatively compared TCR alpha and beta repertoires across multiple tumor regions, matched nontumor lung and blood in non-small cell lung cancer. Both alpha and beta chains were TCR-sequenced in samples taken at surgery, namely 220 tumor regions, 64 matched nontumor lung samples and roughly 56 PBMC samples.

Compared with germline, V lacks 5 bases and J lacks 0 bases; bases without a gene match: 5. The CDR3, from cysteine to phenylalanine, totals 17 residues. The only DNA kept is the CDR3, 51 bases in frame from the first base. The germline V gene sets CDR1 to MDHEN and CDR2 to SYDVKM. Library creation used 5' RACE. Instrument used: NextSeq 500. To allow correction of PCR and sequencing errors, the TCR library protocol tagged every TCR cDNA molecule with a unique molecular identifier. As for how the authors treated the data: TCR identification, UMI-based error correction and CDR3 extraction were all carried out with Decombinator tools. TCRs above a frequency of 2 per 1,000, corresponding to the top 1% of the tumor frequency distribution, were defined as expanded. Expanded tumor TCRs statistically deemed absent (corrected P<0.05) from at least one tumor region were classed as regional, and all other expanded tumor TCRs were classed as ubiquitous. Renyi diversity was computed with the R vegan package after each repertoire had been subsampled 100 times to 5,000 TCRs. CDR3 similarity networks were built from amino acid triplet string-kernel similarity, connecting CDR3s with pairwise similarity above 0.82. TCRdb passed the public sequencing reads through fastp at Q25 and MiXCR, retaining productive beta sequences. One record per CDR3 amino acid sequence lists the most common genes and DNA. The V and J calls were not made by the authors but by TCRdb's processing. The sample table holds about 740 distinct CDR3 sequences, of which approximately 40% were seen once. The ten largest make up roughly a quarter of the sample.

Points the paper makes about the study in general: A correlation was observed between the number of expanded intratumoral alpha and beta TCRs and the tumor nonsynonymous mutation count. Counts of ubiquitous and regional expanded TCRs correlated with counts of ubiquitous and regional nonsynonymous mutations, respectively. Estimated TCR-seq coverage of tumor T cells was only around 7.1% for alpha chains and around 14% for beta chains. Additional single-cell paired TCR alpha and beta sequencing was considered necessary to confirm, at a functional level, the hypothesis that regional TCRs recognize regional mutations.

Read against the paper, the sample's time point label means: sample taken at primary tumor resection. Samples were obtained from 72 patients with early-stage, untreated non-small cell lung cancer from the lung TRACERx cohort. TCR sequencing used whole RNA extracted from tumor and nontumor lung tissue, or from cryopreserved PBMC samples, without cell sorting. Patients were selected for TCR sequencing only if sufficient RNA was available from at least two tumor regions. A lung pathologist reviewed the tumor and adjacent nontumor lung specimens before the specimens were selected. Sample: lung tumor tissue, taken at surgery. This receptor chain uses TRBV28 and TRBJ2-1; 12 nucleotides in the junction match TRBD2. This receptor was identified in a male donor with early-stage non-small cell lung cancer. The CDR3 region has the sequence CASSLSTSGSSYNEQFF. The DNA sequence follows: TGTGCCAGCAGTCTCTCGACTAGCGGGAGCTCCTACAATGAGCAGTTCTTC. With the portions outside the CDR3 filled from the reference TRBV28 and TRBJ2-1 genes, the complete variable region becomes DVKVTQSSRYLVKRTGEKVFLECVQDMDHENMFWYRQDPGLGLRLIYFSYDVKMKEKGDIPEGYSVSREKKERFSLILESASTNQTSMYLCASSLSTSGSSYNEQFFGPGTRLTVL.